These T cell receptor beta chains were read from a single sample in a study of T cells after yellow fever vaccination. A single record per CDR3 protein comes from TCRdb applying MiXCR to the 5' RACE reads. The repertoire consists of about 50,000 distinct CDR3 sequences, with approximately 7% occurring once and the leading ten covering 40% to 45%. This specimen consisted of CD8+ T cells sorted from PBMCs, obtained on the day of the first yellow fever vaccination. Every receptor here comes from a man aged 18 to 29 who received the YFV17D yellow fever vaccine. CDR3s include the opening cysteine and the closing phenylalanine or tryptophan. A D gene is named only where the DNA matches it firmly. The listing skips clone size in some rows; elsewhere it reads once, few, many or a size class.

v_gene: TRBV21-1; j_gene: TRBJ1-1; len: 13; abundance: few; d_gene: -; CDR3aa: CASRPDGNTEAFF; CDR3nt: TGTGCCAGCCGCCCGGACGGGAACACTGAAGCTTTCTTT
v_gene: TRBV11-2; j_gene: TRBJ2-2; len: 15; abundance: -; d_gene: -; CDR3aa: CASSSSDYNTGELFF; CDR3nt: TGTGCCAGCAGCTCCTCGGACTATAACACCGGGGAGCTGTTTTTT
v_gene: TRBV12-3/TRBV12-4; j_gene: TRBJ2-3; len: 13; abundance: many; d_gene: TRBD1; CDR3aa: CASTGVLVDTQYF; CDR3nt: TGTGCCAGTACAGGGGTTTTAGTAGATACGCAGTATTTT
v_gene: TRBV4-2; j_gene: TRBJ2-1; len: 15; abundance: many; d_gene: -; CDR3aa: CASSPSQERYNEQFF; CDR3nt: TGTGCCAGCAGCCCTAGTCAGGAGCGGTACAATGAGCAGTTCTTC
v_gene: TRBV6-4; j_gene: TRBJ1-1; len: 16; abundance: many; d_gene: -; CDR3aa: CASSEGEGAGHAEAFF; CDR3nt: TGTGCCAGCAGTGAAGGAGAAGGGGCCGGGCACGCTGAAGCTTTCTTT
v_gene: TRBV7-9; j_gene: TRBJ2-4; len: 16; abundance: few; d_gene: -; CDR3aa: CASSPPGLREGNIQYF; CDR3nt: TGTGCCAGCAGTCCCCCGGGACTCCGAGAGGGTAACATTCAGTACTTC
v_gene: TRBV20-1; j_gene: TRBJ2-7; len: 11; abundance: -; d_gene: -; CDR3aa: CSAEQGVEQYF; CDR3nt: TGCAGTGCTGAACAGGGTGTCGAGCAGTACTTC
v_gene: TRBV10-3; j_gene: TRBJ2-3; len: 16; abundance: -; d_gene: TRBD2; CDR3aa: CAITGASGASTDTQYF; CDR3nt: TGTGCCATCACCGGAGCTAGCGGGGCTAGCACAGATACGCAGTATTTT
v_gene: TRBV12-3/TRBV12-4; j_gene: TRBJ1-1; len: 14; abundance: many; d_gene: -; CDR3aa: CASSLAFNLEEAFF; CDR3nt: TGTGCCAGCAGTTTAGCGTTTAACTTGGAGGAAGCTTTCTTT
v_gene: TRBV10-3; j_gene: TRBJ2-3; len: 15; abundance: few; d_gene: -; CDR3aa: CAISDIGQTTDTQYF; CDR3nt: TGTGCCATCAGTGATATAGGGCAGACCACAGATACGCAGTATTTT
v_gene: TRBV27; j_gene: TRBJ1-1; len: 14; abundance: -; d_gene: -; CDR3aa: CASSLAREYTEAFF; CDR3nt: TGTGCCAGCAGTTTGGCCAGGGAGTACACTGAAGCTTTCTTT
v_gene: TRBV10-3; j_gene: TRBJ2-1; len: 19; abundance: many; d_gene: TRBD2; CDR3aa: CATIDEGRTSGGLYNEQFF; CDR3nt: TGTGCCACCATTGATGAAGGAAGGACTAGCGGGGGCCTCTACAATGAGCAGTTCTTC
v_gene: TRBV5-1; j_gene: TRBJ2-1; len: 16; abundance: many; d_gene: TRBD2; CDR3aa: CASRSFPGLAVNEQFF; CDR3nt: TGCGCCAGCCGGAGTTTCCCGGGACTAGCAGTGAATGAGCAGTTCTTC
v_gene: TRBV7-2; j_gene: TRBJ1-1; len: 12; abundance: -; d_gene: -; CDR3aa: CASSSRTDEAFF; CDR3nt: TGTGCCAGCAGCTCGAGGACAGATGAAGCTTTCTTT
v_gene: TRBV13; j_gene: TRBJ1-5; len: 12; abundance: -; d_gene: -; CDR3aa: CASSLGNQPQHF; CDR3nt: TGTGCCAGCAGCTTAGGGAATCAGCCCCAGCATTTT
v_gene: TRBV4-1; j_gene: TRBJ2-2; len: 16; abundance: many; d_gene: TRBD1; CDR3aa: CASSQSGTGFTGELFF; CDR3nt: TGCGCCAGCAGCCAATCGGGGACAGGTTTCACCGGGGAGCTGTTTTTT
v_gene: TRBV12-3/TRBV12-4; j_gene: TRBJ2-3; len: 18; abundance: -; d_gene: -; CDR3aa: CTSSFYIYGGSSTDTQYF; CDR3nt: TGTACCAGCAGTTTTTATATATATGGGGGGAGTAGCACAGATACGCAGTATTTT
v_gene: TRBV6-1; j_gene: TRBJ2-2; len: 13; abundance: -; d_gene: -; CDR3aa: CASSDVNAGELFF; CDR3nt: TGTGCCAGCAGTGACGTAAATGCCGGGGAGCTGTTTTTT
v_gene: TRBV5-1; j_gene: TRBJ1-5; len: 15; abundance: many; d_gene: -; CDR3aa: CASSLDQGLNQPQHF; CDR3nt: TGCGCCAGCAGCTTGGATCAGGGGTTAAATCAGCCCCAGCATTTT
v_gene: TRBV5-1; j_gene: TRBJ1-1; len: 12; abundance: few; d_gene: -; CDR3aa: CASSLKNTEAFF; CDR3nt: TGCGCCAGCAGCTTGAAGAACACTGAAGCTTTCTTT
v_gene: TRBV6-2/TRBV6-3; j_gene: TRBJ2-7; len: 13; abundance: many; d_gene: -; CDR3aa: CASSYTTSYEQYF; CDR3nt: TGTGCCAGCAGTTATACCACTAGCTACGAGCAGTACTTC
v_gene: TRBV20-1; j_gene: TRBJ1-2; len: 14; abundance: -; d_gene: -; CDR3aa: CSARPADGLGGYTF; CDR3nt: TGCAGTGCTAGACCAGCGGACGGCCTCGGTGGCTACACCTTC
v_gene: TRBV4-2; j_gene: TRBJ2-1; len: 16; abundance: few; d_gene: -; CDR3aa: CASSQEEGLFYNEQFF; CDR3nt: TGTGCCAGCAGCCAAGAAGAAGGACTATTTTACAATGAGCAGTTCTTC
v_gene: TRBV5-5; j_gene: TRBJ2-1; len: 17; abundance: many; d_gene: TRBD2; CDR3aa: CASSPDSGGALRNEQFF; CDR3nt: TGTGCCAGCAGCCCTGATAGCGGGGGGGCATTACGTAATGAGCAGTTCTTC
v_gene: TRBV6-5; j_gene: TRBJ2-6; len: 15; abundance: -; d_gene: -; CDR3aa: CASSSTATGANVLTF; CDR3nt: TGTGCCAGCAGTTCGACAGCGACTGGGGCCAACGTCCTGACTTTC
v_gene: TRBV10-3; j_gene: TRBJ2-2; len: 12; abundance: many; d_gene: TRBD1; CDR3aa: CATTGDAGELFF; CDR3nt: TGTGCCACGACAGGGGATGCCGGGGAGCTGTTTTTT
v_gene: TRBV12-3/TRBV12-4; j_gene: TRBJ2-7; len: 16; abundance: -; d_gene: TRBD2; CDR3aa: CASSLAYGTSGDEQYF; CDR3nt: TGTGCCAGCAGTTTAGCGTACGGGACTAGCGGGGACGAGCAGTACTTC
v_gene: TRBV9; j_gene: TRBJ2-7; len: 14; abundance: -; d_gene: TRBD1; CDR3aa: CASSVTGVGYEQYF; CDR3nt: TGTGCCAGCAGCGTGACAGGGGTGGGCTACGAGCAGTACTTC
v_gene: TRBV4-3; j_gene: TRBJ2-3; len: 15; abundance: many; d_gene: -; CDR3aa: CASSLEGMSTDTQYF; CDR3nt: TGCGCCAGCAGCCTAGAGGGCATGAGCACAGATACGCAGTATTTT
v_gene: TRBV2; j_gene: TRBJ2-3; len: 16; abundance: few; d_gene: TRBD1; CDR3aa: CASSEGQGRFLDTQYF; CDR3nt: TGTGCCAGCAGTGAAGGACAGGGACGATTTTTAGATACGCAGTATTTT
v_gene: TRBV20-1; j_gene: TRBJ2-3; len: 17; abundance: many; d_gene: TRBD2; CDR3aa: CSARAIDTSGATDTQYF; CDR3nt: TGCAGTGCTAGAGCGATAGATACTAGCGGGGCCACAGATACGCAGTATTTT
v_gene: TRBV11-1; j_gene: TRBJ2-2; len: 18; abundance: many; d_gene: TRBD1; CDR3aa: CASSSTITDRAEAGELFF; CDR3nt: TGTGCCAGCAGCTCCACGATCACGGACAGGGCTGAGGCCGGGGAGCTGTTTTTT
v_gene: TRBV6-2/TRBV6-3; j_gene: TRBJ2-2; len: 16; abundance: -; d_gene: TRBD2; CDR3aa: CASNFHGTSSNGELFF; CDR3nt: TGTGCCAGCAATTTCCACGGGACTAGCTCGAACGGGGAGCTGTTTTTT
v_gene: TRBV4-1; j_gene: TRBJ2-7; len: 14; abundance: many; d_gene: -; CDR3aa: CASSPDSSDYEQYF; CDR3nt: TGCGCCAGCAGCCCTGACAGTAGCGACTACGAGCAGTACTTC
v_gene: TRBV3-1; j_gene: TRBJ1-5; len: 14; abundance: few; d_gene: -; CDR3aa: CASSQEGDGQPQHF; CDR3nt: TGTGCCAGCAGCCAAGAGGGGGACGGTCAGCCCCAGCATTTT
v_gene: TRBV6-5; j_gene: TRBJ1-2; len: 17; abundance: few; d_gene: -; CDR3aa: CASSYTPPGEANYGYTF; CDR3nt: TGTGCCAGCAGTTACACTCCCCCAGGGGAAGCTAACTATGGCTACACCTTC
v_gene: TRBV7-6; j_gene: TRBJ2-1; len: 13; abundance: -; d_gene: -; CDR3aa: CASSRDTEDEQFF; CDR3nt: TGTGCCAGCAGCCGGGACACTGAGGATGAGCAGTTCTTC
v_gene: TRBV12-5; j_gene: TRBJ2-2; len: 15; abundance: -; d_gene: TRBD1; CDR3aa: CATGFLTGDTGELFF; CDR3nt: TGTGCTACTGGTTTTCTGACAGGGGACACCGGGGAGCTGTTTTTT
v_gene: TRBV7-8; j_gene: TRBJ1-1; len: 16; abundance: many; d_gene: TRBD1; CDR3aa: CASTQGLFRGRGEAFF; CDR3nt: TGTGCCAGCACCCAGGGGCTATTCAGGGGGCGCGGTGAAGCTTTCTTT
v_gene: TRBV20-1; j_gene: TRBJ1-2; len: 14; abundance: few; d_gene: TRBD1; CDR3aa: CSARETGDWYGYTF; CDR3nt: TGCAGTGCTAGAGAAACAGGGGATTGGTATGGCTACACCTTC
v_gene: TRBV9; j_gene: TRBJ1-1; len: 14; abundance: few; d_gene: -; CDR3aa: CASSVGGDLTEAFF; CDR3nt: TGTGCCAGCAGCGTAGGAGGGGATCTCACTGAAGCTTTCTTT